This T cell receptor beta chain was recovered during a study of shared clonotypes between healthy human individuals. Study summary: Each donor's CD4 naive and CD4 memory cells filled three plates apiece, CD8 naive two, and CD8 memory one.

Only a few counts were recorded for this clone. The CDR3 is 14 amino acids. The J segment lost 6 bases and the V segment lost 4 bases, leaving 3 bases of the junction unmatched. CDR1 is SGHAT and CDR2 is FQNNGV in the germline V gene. Sequencing was performed with immunoSEQ multiplex PCR; in TCRdb, only in-frame clones are kept and a portion is missing. Of approximately 2,000,000 clones in the sample, roughly 90% were seen once. Donors, healthy HIV-negative adults, lacked recent acute infections or vaccinations. Adults of Caucasian background living in Nashville, Tennessee made up all donors. Source material: naive CD4+ T cells from PBMCs. Subset defined: CD45RA+ positively selected. This chain links TRBV11-2 with TRBJ2-2, with 9 bases lining up with TRBD2. The source of this sequence is a man aged 18 to 35 in good health. Some clones in this sample may be carry-over from other donors' samples. CDR3 residues: CASSWGTSPGELFF. CDR3 DNA: TGTGCCAGCAGCTGGGGGACTAGCCCCGGGGAGCTGTTTTTT.